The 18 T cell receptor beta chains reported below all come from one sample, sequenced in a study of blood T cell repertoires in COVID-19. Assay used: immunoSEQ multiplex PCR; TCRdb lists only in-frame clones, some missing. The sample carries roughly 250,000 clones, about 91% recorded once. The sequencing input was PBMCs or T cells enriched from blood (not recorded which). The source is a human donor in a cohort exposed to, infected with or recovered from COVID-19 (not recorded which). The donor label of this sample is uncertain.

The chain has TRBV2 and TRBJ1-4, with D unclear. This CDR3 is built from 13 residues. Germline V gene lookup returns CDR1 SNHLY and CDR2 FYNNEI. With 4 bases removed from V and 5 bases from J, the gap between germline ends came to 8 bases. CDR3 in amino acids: CASSGGMNEKLFF. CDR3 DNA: TGTGCCAGCAGTGGCGGGATGAATGAAAAACTGTTTTTT.

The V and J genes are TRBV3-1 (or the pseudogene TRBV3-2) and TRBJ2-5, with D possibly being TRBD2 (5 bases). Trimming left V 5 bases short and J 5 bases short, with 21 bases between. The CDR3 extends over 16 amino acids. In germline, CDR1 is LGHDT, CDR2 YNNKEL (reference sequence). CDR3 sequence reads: CASSSRARVKRETQYF. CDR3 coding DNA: TGTGCCAGCAGCTCAAGGGCGCGGGTAAAGCGGGAGACCCAGTACTTC.

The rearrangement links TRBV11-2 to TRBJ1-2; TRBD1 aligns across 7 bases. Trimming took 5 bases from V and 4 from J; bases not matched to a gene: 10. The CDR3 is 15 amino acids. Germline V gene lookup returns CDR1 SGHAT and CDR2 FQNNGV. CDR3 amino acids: CASSIPGQVSYGYTF. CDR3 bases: TGTGCCAGCAGCATACCTGGACAGGTCTCCTATGGCTACACCTTC.

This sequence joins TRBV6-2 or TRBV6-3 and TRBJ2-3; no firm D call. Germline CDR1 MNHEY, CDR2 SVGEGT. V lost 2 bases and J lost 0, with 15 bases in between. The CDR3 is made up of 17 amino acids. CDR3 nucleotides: TGTGCCAGCAGTTACGAAGGAGCCATCTCTAGCACAGATACGCAGTATTTT. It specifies CASSYEGAISSTDTQYF.

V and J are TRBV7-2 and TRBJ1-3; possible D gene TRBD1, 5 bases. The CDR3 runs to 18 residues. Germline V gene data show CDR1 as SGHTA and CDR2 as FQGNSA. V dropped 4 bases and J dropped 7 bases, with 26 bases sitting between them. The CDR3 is CASSSTNPRIPPGNTIYF. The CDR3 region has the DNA TGTGCCAGCAGCTCCACAAACCCTAGGATCCCCCCAGGGAACACCATATATTTT.

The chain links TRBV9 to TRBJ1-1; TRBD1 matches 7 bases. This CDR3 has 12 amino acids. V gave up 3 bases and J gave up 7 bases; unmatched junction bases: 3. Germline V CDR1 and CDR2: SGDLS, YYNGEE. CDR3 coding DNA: TGTGCCAGCAGCGCTTGGGACAGTGAAGCTTTCTTT. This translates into CASSAWDSEAFF.

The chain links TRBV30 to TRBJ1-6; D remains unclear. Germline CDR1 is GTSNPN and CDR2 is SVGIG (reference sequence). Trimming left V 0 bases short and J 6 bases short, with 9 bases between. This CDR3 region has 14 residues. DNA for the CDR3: TGTGCCTGGAGTGTGTCCGTCCTTAATTCACCCCTCCACTTT. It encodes CAWSVSVLNSPLHF. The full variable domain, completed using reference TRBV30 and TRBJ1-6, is SQTIHQWPATLVQPVGSPLSLECTVEGTSNPNLYWYRQAAGRGLQLLFYSVGIGQISSEVPQNLSASRPQDRQFILSSKKLLLSDSGFYLCAWSVSVLNSPLHFGNGTRLTVT.

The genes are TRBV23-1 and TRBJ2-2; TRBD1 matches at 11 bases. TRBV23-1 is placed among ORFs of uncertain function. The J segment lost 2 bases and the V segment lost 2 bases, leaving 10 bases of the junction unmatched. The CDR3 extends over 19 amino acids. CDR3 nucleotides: TGCGCCAGCAGTCAAGTCCCGGACAGGGGGCCCCTAAACACCGGGGAGCTGTTTTTT. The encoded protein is CASSQVPDRGPLNTGELFF.

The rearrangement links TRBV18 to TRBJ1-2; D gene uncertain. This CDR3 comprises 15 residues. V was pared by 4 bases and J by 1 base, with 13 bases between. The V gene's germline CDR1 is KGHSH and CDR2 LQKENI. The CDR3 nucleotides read TGTGCCAGCTCACTTAGCAATCCAGATAACTATGGCTACACCTTC. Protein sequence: CASSLSNPDNYGYTF.

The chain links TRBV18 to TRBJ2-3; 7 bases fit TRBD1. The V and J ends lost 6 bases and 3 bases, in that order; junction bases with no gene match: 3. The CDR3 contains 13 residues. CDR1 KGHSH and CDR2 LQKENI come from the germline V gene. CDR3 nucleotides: TGTGCCAGCTCCTACAGGGGAACAGATACGCAGTATTTT. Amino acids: CASSYRGTDTQYF.

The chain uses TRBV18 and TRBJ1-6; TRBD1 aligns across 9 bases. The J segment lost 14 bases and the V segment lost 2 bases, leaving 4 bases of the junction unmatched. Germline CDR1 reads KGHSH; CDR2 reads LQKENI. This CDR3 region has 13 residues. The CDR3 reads CASSPEDRGTLHF. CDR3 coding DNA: TGTGCCAGCTCACCAGAGGACAGGGGAACCCTCCACTTT.

The CDR3 sequence is CASSEARGGSPNSPLHF. The CDR3 region has the DNA TGTGCCAGCAGTGAAGCGAGGGGGGGATCTCCTAATTCACCCCTCCACTTT. The chain combines TRBV6-1 with TRBJ1-6; maybe TRBD1 (6 bases). V was trimmed by 0 bases and J by 6 bases, leaving 15 bases between them. The CDR3 is 17 amino acids. Germline V gene lookup returns CDR1 MNHNS and CDR2 SASEGT.

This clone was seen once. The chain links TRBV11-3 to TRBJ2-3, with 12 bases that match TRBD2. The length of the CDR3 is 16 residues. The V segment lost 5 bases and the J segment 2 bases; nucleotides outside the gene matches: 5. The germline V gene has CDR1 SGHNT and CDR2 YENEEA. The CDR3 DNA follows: TGTGCCAGCAGCACCCGGACTAGCGGGGACACAGATACGCAGTATTTT. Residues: CASSTRTSGDTDTQYF.

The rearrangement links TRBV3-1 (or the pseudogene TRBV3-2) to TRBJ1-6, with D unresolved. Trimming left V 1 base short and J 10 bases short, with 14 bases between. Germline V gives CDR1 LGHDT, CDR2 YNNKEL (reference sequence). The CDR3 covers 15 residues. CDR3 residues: CASSQGGGFRSPLHF. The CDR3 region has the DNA TGTGCCAGCAGCCAAGGAGGAGGGTTTCGGTCACCCCTCCACTTT.

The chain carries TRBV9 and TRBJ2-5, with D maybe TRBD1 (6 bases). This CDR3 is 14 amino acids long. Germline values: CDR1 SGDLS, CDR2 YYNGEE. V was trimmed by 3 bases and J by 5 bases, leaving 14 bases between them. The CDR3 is CASSAGQWGETQYF. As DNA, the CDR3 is TGTGCCAGCAGCGCTGGACAGTGGGGGGAGACCCAGTACTTC.

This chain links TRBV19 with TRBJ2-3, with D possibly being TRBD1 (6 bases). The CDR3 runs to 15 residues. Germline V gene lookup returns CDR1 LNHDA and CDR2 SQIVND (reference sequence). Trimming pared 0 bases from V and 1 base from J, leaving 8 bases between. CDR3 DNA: TGTGCCAGTAGTATAGATCGACAGGGCACAGATACGCAGTATTTT. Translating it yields CASSIDRQGTDTQYF. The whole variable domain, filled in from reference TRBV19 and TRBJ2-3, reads DGGITQSPKYLFRKEGQNVTLSCEQNLNHDAMYWYRQDPGQGLRLIYYSQIVNDFQKGDIAEGYSVSREKKESFPLTVTSAQKNPTAFYLCASSIDRQGTDTQYFGPGTRLTVL.

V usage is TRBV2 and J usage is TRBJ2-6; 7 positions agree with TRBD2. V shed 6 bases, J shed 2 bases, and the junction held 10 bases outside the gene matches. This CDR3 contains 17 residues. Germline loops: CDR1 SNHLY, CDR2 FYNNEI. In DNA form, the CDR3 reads TGTGCCAGCAGGATGGGGGGAGGGGCCACTGGGGCCAACGTCCTGACTTTC. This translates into CASRMGGGATGANVLTF. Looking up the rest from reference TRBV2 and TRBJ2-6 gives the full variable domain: EPEVTQTPSHQVTQMGQEVILRCVPISNHLYFYWYRQILGQKVEFLVSFYNNEISEKSEIFDDQFSVERPDGSNFTLKIRSTKLEDSAMYFCASRMGGGATGANVLTFGAGSRLTVL.

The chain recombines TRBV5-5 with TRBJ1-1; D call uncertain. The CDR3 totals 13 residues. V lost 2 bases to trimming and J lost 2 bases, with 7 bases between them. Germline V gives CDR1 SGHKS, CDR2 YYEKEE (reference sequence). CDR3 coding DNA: TGTGCCAGCAGCTTTGCGGAAAACACTGAAGCTTTCTTT. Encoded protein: CASSFAENTEAFF. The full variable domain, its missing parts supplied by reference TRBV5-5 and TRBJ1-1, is DAGVTQSPTHLIKTRGQQVTLRCSPISGHKSVSWYQQVLGQGPQFIFQYYEKEERGRGNFPDRFSARQFPNYSSELNVNALLLGDSALYLCASSFAENTEAFFGQGTRLTVV.